This T cell receptor (beta chain) came from a study of T cell responses to AZD1222 COVID-19 vaccine. The CDR3 runs to 14 residues. V shed 4 bases and J 4 bases; nucleotides not matched to a gene: 5. The germline V gene encodes CDR1 LNHDA and CDR2 SQIVND (reference sequence). The assay was immunoSEQ multiplex PCR, and TCRdb's table has in-frame clones only and misses some. The table has 100,000 to 120,000 clones, around 81% seen once. Concerning this clone itself: Antigen unknown.

The study's findings and limits: Two doses of AZD1222 preceded a rise in Spike-specific TCR breadth and depth. Variant regions that are unmutated are reportedly the target of nearly half of spike-specific TCRs. Seropositivity was recorded at baseline in only a handful of AZD1222 recipients. There were repertoire samples only from the period after the peak T cell response.

This clonotype originated in an adult in good health. The material sequenced was peripheral blood, taken on day 0 of AZD1222 vaccination. This chain joins TRBV19 and TRBJ1-1, with TRBD1 matching over 8 bases. The CDR3 protein is CASSTRGRSTEAFF. CDR3 coding DNA: TGTGCCAGTAGTACCAGGGGGCGGAGCACTGAAGCTTTCTTT. Variable domain in full (rest from reference TRBV19 and TRBJ1-1): DGGITQSPKYLFRKEGQNVTLSCEQNLNHDAMYWYRQDPGQGLRLIYYSQIVNDFQKGDIAEGYSVSREKKESFPLTVTSAQKNPTAFYLCASSTRGRSTEAFFGQGTRLTVV.